This TCR beta chain was sequenced for a study of Ad26.COV2.S vaccination and SARS-CoV-2 variants (dated by TCRdb to about 2021). At the level of the whole study: Donors in the vaccine arm were drawn from COV1001, a phase I-IIa trial of Ad26.COV2.S in healthy adults that was multicentre, randomized, double-blind and placebo-controlled. Participants in the trial were split at random into five groups of five each, receiving low-dose or high-dose Ad26.COV2.S once or twice, or else placebo on both occasions. Sequencing of the TCRbeta repertoire served to evaluate the specificity and breadth of SARS-CoV-2-reactive T cell receptors following Ad26.COV2.S vaccination. Dosing of Ad26.COV2.S was intramuscular, at either 5x10^10 or 1x10^11 viral particles, delivered as one shot or as two shots spaced 56 days apart. Blinding of investigators to trial group allocation was maintained during experiments and outcome assessment. The TCR-sequenced set comprised about 32 samples: some 19 Ad26.COV2.S vaccine recipients, 5 placebo recipients and 8 SARS-CoV-2 convalescent individuals.

Summary of the overall study and its limitations: Substantial breadth of spike-specific CD8+ and CD4+ T cell responses was reported after vaccination. According to the authors, total T cell responses may have been underestimated by the TCR breadth and depth analyses. Ad26.COV2.S recipients had higher spike-specific TCR breadth than placebo recipients (P = 0.0014). Non-spike TCR breadth was comparable between vaccine and placebo recipients, consistent with the vaccine containing only spike. The study was not powered to compare responses between vaccine doses or regimens.

Turning to this clone: Its antigen has not been determined. One base away there is no much larger clone; base qualities are not given.

V loses 8 bases of germline sequence and J loses 7 bases, and the interval between the two ends is 15 bases. CDR1 and CDR2, per the germline V gene (reference sequence), are GTSNPN and SVGIG. The CDR3 holds 13 amino acids from the cysteine to the phenylalanine. Just the 39-base CDR3 DNA is kept, in frame starting at base 1. According to the study, the label for this sample's treatment or condition signals: some 20 received Ad26.COV2.S at low or high dose, single or two shots; about 5 received placebo; per-sample allocation not given. Repertoires of vaccine and placebo recipients were sequenced from samples collected on day 63 after the first injection. In Cohort 1b, about two dozen adults aged 18-55 years were enrolled at a single site in Boston, USA, between 29 July and 7 August 2020. Ad26.COV2.S consisted of a replication-incompetent adenovirus type 26 vector by which a prefusion-stabilized SARS-CoV-2 spike protein from the original Wuhan strain was expressed.

The immunoSEQ Assay was used to sequence TCRbeta CDR3 regions. After extraction, genomic DNA underwent amplification by bias-controlled multiplex PCR, followed by high-throughput sequencing. The paper's processing steps were these. To quantify the absolute abundance of each unique TCRbeta CDR3 region, sequences were collapsed and filtered. T cell fraction was estimated by normalizing TCRbeta template counts to usable DNA, which was measured by amplifying reference genes present in all nucleated cells. Repertoire TCRs were annotated as SARS-CoV-2-specific by exact matching of V gene, CDR3 amino acid sequence and J gene to a known reactive TCR set. The reference SARS-CoV-2 TCR set was derived from MIRA and filtered for enrichment in COVID-19-positive ImmuneCODE repertoires, a step that removed public or cross-reactive TCRs. Using the MIRA antigens, annotated TCRs were further analysed by specific ORF or by position within an ORF. Depth was the summed frequency of annotated unique rearrangements, while breadth was defined as annotated unique rearrangements over total unique productive rearrangements. TCR breadth was compared between groups using two-sided Wilcoxon rank-sum tests. What TCRdb holds here is the immuneACCESS table cut down to in-frame rearrangements. Part of the clones is not present; checked against another copy, under half of the missing clones reflect an unresolved V gene, and the others are unexplained. The V and J calls and clone size were taken over from that table, and D and trimming were inferred from the DNA. This sample holds 300,000 to 400,000 clones; roughly nine tenths were observed only once. The ten largest account for 6.4% of the sample.

This specimen consisted of peripheral blood, obtained in a trial of Ad26.COV2.S vaccine versus placebo. This chain joins TRBV30 to TRBJ1-6; the D gene is perhaps TRBD1, on 6 matching bases. The TCR sequence derives from a person between 18 and 65 years old who received the Ad26.COV2.S COVID-19 vaccine or a placebo. The CDR3 protein sequence reads: CALTGRMNSPLHF. At the DNA level, the sequence is TGTGCCCTCACAGGGCGCATGAATTCACCCCTCCACTTT.